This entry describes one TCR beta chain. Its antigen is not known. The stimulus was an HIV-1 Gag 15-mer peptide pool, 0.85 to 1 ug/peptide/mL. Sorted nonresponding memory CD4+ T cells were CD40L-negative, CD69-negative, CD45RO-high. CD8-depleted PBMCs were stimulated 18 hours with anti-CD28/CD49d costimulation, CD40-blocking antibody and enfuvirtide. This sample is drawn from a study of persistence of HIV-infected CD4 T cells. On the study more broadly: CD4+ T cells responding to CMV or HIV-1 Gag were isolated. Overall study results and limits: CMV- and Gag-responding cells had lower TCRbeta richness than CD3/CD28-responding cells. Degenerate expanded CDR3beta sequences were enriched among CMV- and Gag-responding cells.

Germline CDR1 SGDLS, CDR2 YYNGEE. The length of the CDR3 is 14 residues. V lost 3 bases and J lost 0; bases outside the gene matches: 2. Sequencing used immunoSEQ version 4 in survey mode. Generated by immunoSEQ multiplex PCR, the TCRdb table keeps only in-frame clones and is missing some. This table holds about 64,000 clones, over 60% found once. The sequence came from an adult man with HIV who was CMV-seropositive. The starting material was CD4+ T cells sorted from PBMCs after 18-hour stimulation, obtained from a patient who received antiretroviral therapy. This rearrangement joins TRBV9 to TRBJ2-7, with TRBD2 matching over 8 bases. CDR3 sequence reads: CASSATSGSYEQYF. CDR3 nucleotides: TGTGCCAGCAGCGCCACTAGCGGCTCCTACGAGCAGTACTTC.